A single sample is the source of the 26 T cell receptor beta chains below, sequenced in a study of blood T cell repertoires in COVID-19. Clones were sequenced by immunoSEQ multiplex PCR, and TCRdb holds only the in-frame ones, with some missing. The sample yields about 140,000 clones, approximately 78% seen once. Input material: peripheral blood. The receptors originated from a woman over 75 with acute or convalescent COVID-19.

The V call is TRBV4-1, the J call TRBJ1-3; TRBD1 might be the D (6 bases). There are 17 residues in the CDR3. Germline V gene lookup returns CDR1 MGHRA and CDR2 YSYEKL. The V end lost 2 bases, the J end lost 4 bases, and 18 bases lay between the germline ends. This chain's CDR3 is CASSQPRGGGVGNTIYF. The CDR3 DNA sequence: TGCGCCAGCAGCCAACCCAGAGGGGGAGGGGTAGGAAACACCATATATTTT.

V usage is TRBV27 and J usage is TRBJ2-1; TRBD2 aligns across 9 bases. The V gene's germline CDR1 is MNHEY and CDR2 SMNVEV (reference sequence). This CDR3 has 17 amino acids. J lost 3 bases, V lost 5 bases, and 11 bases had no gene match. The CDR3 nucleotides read TGTGCCAGCAGTCATGCACCGGTAGCGGGAGTCTACAATGAGCAGTTCTTC. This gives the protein CASSHAPVAGVYNEQFF.

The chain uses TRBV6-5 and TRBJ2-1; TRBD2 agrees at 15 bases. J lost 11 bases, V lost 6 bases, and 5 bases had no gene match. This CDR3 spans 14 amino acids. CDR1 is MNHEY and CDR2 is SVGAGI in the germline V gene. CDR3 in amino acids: CASRTGTSGGKQFF. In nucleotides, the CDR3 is TGTGCCAGCAGAACCGGGACTAGCGGGGGGAAGCAGTTCTTC.

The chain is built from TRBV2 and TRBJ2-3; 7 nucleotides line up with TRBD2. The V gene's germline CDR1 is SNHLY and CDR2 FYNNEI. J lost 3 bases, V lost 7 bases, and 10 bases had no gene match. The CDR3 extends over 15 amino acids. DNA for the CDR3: TGTGCCAGCAACCCCGGGGCTAGCGGAACAGATACGCAGTATTTT. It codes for CASNPGASGTDTQYF.

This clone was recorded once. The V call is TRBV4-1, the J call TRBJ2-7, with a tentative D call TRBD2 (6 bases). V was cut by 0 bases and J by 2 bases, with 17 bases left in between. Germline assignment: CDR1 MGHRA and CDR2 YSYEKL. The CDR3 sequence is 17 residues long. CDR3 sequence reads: CASSQDPISGSTYEQYF. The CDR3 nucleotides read TGCGCCAGCAGCCAAGACCCCATTAGCGGAAGCACCTACGAGCAGTACTTC.

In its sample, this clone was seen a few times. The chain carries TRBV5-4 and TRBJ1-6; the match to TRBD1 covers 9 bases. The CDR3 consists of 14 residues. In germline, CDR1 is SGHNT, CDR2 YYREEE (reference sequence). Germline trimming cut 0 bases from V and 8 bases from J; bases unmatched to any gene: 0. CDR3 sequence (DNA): TGTGCCAGCAGCTTGGGACAGGGGGATTCACCCCTCCACTTT. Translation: CASSLGQGDSPLHF. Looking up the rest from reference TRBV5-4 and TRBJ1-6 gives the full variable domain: ETGVTQSPTHLIKTRGQQVTLRCSSQSGHNTVSWYQQALGQGPQFIFQYYREEENGRGNFPPRFSGLQFPNYSSELNVNALELDDSALYLCASSLGQGDSPLHFGNGTRLTVT.

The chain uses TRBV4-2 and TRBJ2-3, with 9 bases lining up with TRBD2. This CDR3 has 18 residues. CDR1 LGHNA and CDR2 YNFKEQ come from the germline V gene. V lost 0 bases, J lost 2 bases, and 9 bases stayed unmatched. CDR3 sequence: CASSQDFLAGGDTDTQYF. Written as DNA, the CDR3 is TGTGCCAGCAGCCAAGATTTTCTGGCGGGGGGGGACACAGATACGCAGTATTTT.

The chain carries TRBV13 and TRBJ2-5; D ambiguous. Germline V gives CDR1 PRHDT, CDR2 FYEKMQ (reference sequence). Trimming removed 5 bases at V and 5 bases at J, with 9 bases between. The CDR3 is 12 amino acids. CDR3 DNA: TGTGCCAGCAGCGGCTCCAAGGAGACCCAGTACTTC. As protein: CASSGSKETQYF.

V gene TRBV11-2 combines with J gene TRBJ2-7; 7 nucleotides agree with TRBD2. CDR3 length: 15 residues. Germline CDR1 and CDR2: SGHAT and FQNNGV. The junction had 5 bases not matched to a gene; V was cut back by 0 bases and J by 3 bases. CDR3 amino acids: CASSLEASGFYEQYF. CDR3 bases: TGTGCCAGCAGCTTAGAGGCTAGCGGTTTCTACGAGCAGTACTTC.

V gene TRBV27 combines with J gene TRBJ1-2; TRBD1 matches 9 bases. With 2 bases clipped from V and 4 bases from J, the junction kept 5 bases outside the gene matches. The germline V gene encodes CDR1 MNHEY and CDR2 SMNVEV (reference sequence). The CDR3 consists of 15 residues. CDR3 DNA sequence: TGTGCCAGCAGTTTACATGACAGGGGGGCCTATGGCTACACCTTC. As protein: CASSLHDRGAYGYTF.

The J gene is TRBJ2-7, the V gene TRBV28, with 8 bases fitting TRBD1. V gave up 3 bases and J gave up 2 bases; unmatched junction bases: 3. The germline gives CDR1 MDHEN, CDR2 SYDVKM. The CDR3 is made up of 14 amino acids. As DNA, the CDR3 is TGTGCCAGCAGTTTGACAGGGGAGACCTACGAGCAGTACTTC. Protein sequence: CASSLTGETYEQYF. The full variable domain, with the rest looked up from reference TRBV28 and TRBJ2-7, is DVKVTQSSRYLVKRTGEKVFLECVQDMDHENMFWYRQDPGLGLRLIYFSYDVKMKEKGDIPEGYSVSREKKERFSLILESASTNQTSMYLCASSLTGETYEQYFGPGTRLTVT.

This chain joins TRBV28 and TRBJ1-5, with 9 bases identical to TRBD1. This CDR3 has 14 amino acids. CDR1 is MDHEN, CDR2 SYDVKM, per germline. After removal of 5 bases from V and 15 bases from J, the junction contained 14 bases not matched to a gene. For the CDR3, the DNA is TGTGCCAGCAGTCCGTCCTCGGACAGGGGATCGGCGCATTTT. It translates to CASSPSSDRGSAHF. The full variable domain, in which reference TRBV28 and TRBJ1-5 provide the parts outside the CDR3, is DVKVTQSSRYLVKRTGEKVFLECVQDMDHENMFWYRQDPGLGLRLIYFSYDVKMKEKGDIPEGYSVSREKKERFSLILESASTNQTSMYLCASSPSSDRGSAHFGDGTRLSIL.

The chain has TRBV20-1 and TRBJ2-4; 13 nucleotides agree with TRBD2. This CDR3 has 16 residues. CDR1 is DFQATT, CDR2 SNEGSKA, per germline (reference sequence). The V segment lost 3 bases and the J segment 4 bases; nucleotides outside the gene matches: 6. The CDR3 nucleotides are TGCAGTGCTAGTCAACTAGCGGGAGGGTCTAAAAACATTCAGTACTTC. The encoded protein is CSASQLAGGSKNIQYF.

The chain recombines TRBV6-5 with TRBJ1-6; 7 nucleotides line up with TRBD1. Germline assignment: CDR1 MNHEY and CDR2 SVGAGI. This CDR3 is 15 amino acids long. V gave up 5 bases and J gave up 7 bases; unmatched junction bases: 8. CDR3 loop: CASSPRQGGNSPLHF. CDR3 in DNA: TGTGCCAGCAGTCCGCGACAGGGAGGAAATTCACCCCTCCACTTT.

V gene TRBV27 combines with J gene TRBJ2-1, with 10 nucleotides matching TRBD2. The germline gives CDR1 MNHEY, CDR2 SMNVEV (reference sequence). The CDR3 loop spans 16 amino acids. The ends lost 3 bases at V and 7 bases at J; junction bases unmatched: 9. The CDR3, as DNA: TGTGCCAGCAGTTTCCTAAGCGGGGGGGTCCGAAATGAGCAGTTCTTC. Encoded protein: CASSFLSGGVRNEQFF.

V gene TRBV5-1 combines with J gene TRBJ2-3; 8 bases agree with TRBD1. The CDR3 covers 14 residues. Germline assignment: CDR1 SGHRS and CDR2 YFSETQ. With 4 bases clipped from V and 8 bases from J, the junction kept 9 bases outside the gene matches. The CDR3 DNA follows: TGCGCCAGCAGCCCTACGGACAGGGAAACTACGCAGTATTTT. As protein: CASSPTDRETTQYF.

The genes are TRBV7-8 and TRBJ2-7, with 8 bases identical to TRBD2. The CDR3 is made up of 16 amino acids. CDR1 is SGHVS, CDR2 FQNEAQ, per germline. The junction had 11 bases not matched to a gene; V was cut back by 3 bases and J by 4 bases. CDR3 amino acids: CASSFGGGGGFYEQYF. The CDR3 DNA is TGTGCCAGCAGCTTTGGGGGTGGCGGGGGGTTTTACGAGCAGTACTTC.

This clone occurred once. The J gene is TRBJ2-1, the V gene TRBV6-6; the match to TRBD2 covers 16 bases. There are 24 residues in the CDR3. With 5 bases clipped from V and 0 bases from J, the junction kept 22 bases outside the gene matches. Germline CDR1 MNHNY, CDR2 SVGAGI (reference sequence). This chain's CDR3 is CASSPEGGLAGGPVGAGSYNEQFF. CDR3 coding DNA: TGTGCCAGCAGTCCCGAAGGGGGACTAGCGGGAGGGCCGGTCGGAGCAGGCTCCTACAATGAGCAGTTCTTC.

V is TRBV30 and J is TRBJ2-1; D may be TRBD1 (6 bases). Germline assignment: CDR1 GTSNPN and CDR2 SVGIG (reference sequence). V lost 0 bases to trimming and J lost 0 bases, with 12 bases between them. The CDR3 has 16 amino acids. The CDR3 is CAWSVTRGPSYNEQFF. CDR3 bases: TGTGCCTGGAGTGTGACCAGGGGCCCCTCCTACAATGAGCAGTTCTTC.

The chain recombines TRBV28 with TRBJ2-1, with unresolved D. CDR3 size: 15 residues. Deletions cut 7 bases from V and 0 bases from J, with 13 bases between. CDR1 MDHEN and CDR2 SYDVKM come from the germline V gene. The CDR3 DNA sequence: TGTGCCAGCAACCTTGGAGCGAGCTCCTACAATGAGCAGTTCTTC. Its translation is CASNLGASSYNEQFF. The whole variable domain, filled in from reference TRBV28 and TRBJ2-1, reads DVKVTQSSRYLVKRTGEKVFLECVQDMDHENMFWYRQDPGLGLRLIYFSYDVKMKEKGDIPEGYSVSREKKERFSLILESASTNQTSMYLCASNLGASSYNEQFFGPGTRLTVL.

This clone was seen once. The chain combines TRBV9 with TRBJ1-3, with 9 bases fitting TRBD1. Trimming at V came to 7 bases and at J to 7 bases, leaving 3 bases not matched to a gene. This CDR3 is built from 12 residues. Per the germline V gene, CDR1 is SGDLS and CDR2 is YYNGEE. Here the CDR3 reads CASGDRVNTIYF. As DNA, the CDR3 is TGTGCCAGCGGGGACAGGGTCAACACCATATATTTT.

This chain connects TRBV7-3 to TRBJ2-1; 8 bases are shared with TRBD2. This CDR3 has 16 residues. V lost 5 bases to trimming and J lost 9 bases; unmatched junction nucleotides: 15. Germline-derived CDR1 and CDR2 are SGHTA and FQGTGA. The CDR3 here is CASSLRGGRTHSEQFF. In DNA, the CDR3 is TGTGCCAGCAGCCTCCGGGGGGGCCGAACTCATAGTGAGCAGTTCTTC.

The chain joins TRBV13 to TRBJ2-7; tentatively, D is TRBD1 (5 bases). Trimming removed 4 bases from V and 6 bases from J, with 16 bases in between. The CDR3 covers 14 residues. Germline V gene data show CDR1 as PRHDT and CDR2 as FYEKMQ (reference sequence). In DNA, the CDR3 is TGTGCCAGCAGCTCTAGGGGAACTTTGGGCGAGCAGTACTTC. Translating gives CASSSRGTLGEQYF.

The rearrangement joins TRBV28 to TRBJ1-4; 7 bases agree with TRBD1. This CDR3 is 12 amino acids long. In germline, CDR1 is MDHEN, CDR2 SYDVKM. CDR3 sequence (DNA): TGTGGAGCACAGGGGACTAATGAAAAACTGTTTTTT. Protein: CGAQGTNEKLFF.

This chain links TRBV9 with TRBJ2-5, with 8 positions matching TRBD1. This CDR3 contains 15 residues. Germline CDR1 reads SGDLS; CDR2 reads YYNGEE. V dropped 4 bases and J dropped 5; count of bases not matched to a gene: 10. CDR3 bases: TGTGCCAGCAGCATACAGGACAGGGTTGAGGAGACCCAGTACTTC. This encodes CASSIQDRVEETQYF. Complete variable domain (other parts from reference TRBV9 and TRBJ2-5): DSGVTQTPKHLITATGQRVTLRCSPRSGDLSVYWYQQSLDQGLQFLIQYYNGEERAKGNILERFSAQQFPDLHSELNLSSLELGDSALYFCASSIQDRVEETQYFGPGTRLLVL.

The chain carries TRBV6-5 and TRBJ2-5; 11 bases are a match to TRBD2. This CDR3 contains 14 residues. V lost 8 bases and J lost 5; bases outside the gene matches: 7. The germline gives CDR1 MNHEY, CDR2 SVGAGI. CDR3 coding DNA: TGTGCCAGCGCGACTAGCGGGATTGTGGAGACCCAGTACTTC. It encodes CASATSGIVETQYF.